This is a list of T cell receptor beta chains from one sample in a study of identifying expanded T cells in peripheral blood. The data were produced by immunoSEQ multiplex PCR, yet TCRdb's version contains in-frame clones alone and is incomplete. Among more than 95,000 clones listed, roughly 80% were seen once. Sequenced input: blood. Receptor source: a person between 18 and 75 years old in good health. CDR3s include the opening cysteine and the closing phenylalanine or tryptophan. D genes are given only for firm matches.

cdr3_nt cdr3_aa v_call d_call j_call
TGTGCCAGCTCACCTGGGACAGCCTATAGCAATCAGCCCCAGCATTTT CASSPGTAYSNQPQHF TRBV18 TRBD1 TRBJ1-5
TGCGCCAGCAGGACAGGGGGGAACACTGAAGCTTTCTTT CASRTGGNTEAFF TRBV5-1 TRBD1 TRBJ1-1
TGTGCCAGCTCCCTTGCCGCCCTAAGTGGCAATGAGCAGTTCTTC CASSLAALSGNEQFF TRBV18 . TRBJ2-1
TGTGCCAGCAGCTCTGCTCGGGCTAGCGGCACAGATACGCAGTATTTT CASSSARASGTDTQYF TRBV5-6 . TRBJ2-3
TGTGCCAGCAGCCTAGGGAACTCTGGAAACACCATATATTTT CASSLGNSGNTIYF TRBV7-2 . TRBJ1-3
TGCAATCTGAGGGGACGGTGGAAAAGGAACGATTATTACTTC CNLRGRWKRNDYYF TRBV29-1 . TRBJ2-7
TGTGCCAGCAGCTCCCGGACAGGGACCAATGAGCAGTTCTTC CASSSRTGTNEQFF TRBV5-4 TRBD1 TRBJ2-1
TGTGCCAGCAGCTTCCGCTCGGGGCCCTACGAGCAGTACTTC CASSFRSGPYEQYF TRBV7-9 . TRBJ2-7
TGTGCTAGTGGTTTGGTATTAATAGGAGGGCAGGAGACCCAGTACTTC CASGLVLIGGQETQYF TRBV12-5 . TRBJ2-5
TGCGCCAGCAGCACTCCGGGACTAGCGGGGGGTACCTCCTACAATGAGCAGTTCTTC CASSTPGLAGGTSYNEQFF TRBV5-1 TRBD2 TRBJ2-1
TGTGCCGGCTATACAGGGGCCCGGCCGATGAACACTGAAGCTTTCTTT CAGYTGARPMNTEAFF TRBV5-4 TRBD1 TRBJ1-1